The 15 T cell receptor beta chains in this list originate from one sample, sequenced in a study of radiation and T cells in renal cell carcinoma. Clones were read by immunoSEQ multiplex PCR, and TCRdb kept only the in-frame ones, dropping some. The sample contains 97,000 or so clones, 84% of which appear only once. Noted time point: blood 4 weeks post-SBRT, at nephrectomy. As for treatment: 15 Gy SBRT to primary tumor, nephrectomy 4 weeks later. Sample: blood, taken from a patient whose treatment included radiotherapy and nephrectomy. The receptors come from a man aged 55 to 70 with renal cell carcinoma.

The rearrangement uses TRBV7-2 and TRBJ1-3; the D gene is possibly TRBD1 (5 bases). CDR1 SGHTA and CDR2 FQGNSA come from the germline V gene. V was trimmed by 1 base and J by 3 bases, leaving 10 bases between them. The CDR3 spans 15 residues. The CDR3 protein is CASSLGGVDGNTIYF. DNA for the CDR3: TGTGCCAGCAGCTTAGGGGGGGTTGATGGAAACACCATATATTTT.

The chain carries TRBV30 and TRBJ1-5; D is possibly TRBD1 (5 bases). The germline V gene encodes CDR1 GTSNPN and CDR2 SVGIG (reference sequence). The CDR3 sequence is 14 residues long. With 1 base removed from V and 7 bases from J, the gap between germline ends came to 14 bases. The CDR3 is CAWSARAPSQPQHF. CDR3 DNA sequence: TGTGCCTGGAGTGCCAGGGCTCCCAGCCAGCCCCAGCATTTT. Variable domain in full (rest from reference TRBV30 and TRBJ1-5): SQTIHQWPATLVQPVGSPLSLECTVEGTSNPNLYWYRQAAGRGLQLLFYSVGIGQISSEVPQNLSASRPQDRQFILSSKKLLLSDSGFYLCAWSARAPSQPQHFGDGTRLSIL.

The CDR3 here is CASSYQGASSFTDTQYF. CDR3 in DNA: TGTGCCAGCAGTTACCAGGGCGCCTCCTCCTTCACAGATACGCAGTATTTT. The V and J genes are TRBV27 and TRBJ2-3; weak D call: TRBD1 (5 bases). Germline CDR1 reads MNHEY; CDR2 reads SMNVEV (reference sequence). The CDR3 is made up of 17 amino acids. V was trimmed by 4 bases and J by 2 bases, leaving 19 bases between them.

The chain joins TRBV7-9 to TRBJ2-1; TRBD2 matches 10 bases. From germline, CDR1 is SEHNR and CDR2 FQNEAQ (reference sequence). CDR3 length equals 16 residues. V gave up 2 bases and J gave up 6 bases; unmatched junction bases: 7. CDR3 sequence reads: CASSLSSGRAPNEQFF. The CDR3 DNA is TGTGCCAGCAGCTTATCGAGCGGGAGGGCCCCCAATGAGCAGTTCTTC.

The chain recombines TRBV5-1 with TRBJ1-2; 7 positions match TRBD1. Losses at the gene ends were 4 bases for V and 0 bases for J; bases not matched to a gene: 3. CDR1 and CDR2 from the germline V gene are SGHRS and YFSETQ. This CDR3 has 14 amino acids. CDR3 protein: CASSATGANYGYTF. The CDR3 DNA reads TGCGCCAGCAGCGCAACAGGGGCTAACTATGGCTACACCTTC.

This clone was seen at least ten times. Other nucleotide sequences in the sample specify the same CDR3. Here the CDR3 reads CAISEGLNTEAFF. CDR3 nucleotide sequence: TGTGCCATCAGTGAGGGACTGAACACTGAAGCTTTCTTT. The chain has TRBV10-3 and TRBJ1-1; D not certain. V lost 2 bases, J lost 0 bases, and 4 bases lay in between. The CDR3 totals 13 residues. The germline gives CDR1 ENHRY, CDR2 SYGVKD.

The CDR3 loop reads CASRDTNTGELFF. The CDR3 nucleotides read TGCGCCAGCAGGGATACGAACACCGGGGAGCTGTTTTTT. The J gene is TRBJ2-2, the V gene TRBV10-1; D not certain. In germline, CDR1 is WNHNN, CDR2 SYGVQD (reference sequence). The CDR3 is made up of 13 amino acids. Trimming left V 6 bases short and J 0 bases short, with 5 bases between.

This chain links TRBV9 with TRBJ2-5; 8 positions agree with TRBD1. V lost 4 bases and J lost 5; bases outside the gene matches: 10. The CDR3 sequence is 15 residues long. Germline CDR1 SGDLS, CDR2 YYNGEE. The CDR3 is CASSPWTGNQETQYF. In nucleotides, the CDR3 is TGTGCCAGCAGCCCCTGGACAGGGAATCAGGAGACCCAGTACTTC. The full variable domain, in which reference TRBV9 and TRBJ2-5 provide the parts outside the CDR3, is DSGVTQTPKHLITATGQRVTLRCSPRSGDLSVYWYQQSLDQGLQFLIQYYNGEERAKGNILERFSAQQFPDLHSELNLSSLELGDSALYFCASSPWTGNQETQYFGPGTRLLVL.

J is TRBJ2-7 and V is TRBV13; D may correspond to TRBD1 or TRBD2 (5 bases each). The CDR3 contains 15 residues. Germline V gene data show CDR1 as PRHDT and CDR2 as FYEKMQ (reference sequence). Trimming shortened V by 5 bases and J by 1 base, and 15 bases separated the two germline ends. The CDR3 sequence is CASSPLVGPSYEQYF. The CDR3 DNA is TGTGCCAGCAGCCCCTTGGTGGGACCTTCCTACGAGCAGTACTTC.

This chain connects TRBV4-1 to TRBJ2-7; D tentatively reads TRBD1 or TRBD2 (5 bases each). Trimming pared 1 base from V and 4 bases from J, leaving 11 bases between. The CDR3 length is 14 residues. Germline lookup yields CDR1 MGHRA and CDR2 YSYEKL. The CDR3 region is CASSQVGRQYEQYF. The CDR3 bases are TGCGCCAGCAGCCAAGTTGGGAGACAGTACGAGCAGTACTTC.

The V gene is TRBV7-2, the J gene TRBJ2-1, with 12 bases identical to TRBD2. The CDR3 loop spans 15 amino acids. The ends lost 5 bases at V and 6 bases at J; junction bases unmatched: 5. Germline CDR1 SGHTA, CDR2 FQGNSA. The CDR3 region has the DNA TGTGCCAGCAGCCGACTAGCGGGAGCAGTCAATGAGCAGTTCTTC. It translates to CASSRLAGAVNEQFF.

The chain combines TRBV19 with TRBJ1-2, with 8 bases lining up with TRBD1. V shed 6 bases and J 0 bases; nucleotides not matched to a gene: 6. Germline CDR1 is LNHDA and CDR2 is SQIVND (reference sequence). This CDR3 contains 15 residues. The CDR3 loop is CASSHRGDPNYGYTF. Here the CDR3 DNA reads TGTGCCAGTAGCCACAGGGGGGATCCTAACTATGGCTACACCTTC.

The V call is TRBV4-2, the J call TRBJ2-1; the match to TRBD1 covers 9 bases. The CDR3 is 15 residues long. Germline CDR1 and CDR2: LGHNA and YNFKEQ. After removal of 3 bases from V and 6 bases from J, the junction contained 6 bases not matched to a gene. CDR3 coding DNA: TGTGCCAGCAGCCAGGAACAGGGGGCGGTCAATGAGCAGTTCTTC. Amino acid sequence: CASSQEQGAVNEQFF.

In DNA, the CDR3 is TGTGCCAGCAGCTTTAGCGGGGGCTCCTACGAGCAGTACTTC. Protein sequence: CASSFSGGSYEQYF. The V and J genes are TRBV7-6 and TRBJ2-7; TRBD2 agrees at 9 bases. The CDR3 runs to 14 residues. Germline CDR1 and CDR2: SGHVS and FNYEAQ. Trimming at V came to 3 bases and at J to 0 bases, leaving 0 bases not matched to a gene.

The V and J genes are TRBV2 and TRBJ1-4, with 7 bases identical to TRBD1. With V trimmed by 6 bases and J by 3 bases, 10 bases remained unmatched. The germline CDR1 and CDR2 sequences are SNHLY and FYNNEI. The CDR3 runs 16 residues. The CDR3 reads CASRTGQINSNEKLFF. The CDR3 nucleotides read TGTGCCAGCAGAACGGGACAGATTAATTCTAATGAAAAACTGTTTTTT.